There are a few counts of the clone carrying this T cell receptor beta chain. The antigen is undetermined. This sample is part of a study of early T cells in non-severe SARS-CoV-2 infection. At the level of the study: Sequencing input comprised bulk RNA from unsorted whole blood; chain pairing was not available.

Unique molecular identifiers were affixed to single, distinct cDNA molecules. TCRdb reprocessed the 5' RACE reads via MiXCR and lists one record per CDR3 protein. Among 95,000 to 150,000 distinct CDR3 sequences listed, about 15% were seen once. Study-level findings and limits: Missing private and CD4 specificities, VDJdb matching favored anti-spike CD8 responses.

CDR3 length: 13 amino acids. Trimming left V 6 bases short and J 7 bases short, with 13 bases between. Sequencing was carried out using whole blood. The origin of this receptor is an adult who was a healthcare worker with PCR-confirmed SARS-CoV-2 infection or an uninfected control (not recorded which). This sequence joins TRBV12-3 or TRBV12-4 and TRBJ1-5; D unclear. CDR3 sequence reads: CASSLRFLQPQHF. The CDR3 DNA reads TGTGCCAGCAGCCTCCGGTTTCTGCAGCCCCAGCATTTT.